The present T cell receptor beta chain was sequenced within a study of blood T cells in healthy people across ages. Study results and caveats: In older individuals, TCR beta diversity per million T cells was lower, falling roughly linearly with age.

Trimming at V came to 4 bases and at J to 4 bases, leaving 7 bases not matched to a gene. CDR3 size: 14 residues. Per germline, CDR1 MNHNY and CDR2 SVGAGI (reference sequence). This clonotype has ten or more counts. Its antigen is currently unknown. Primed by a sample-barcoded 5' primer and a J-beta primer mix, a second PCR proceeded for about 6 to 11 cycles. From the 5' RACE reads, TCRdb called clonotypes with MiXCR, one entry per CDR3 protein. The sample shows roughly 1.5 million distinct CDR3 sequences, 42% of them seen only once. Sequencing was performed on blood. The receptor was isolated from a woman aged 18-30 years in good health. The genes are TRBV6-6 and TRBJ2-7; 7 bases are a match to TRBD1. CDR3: CASSFSEGAYEQYF. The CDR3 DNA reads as TGTGCCAGCAGTTTTTCTGAGGGGGCTTACGAGCAGTACTTC.